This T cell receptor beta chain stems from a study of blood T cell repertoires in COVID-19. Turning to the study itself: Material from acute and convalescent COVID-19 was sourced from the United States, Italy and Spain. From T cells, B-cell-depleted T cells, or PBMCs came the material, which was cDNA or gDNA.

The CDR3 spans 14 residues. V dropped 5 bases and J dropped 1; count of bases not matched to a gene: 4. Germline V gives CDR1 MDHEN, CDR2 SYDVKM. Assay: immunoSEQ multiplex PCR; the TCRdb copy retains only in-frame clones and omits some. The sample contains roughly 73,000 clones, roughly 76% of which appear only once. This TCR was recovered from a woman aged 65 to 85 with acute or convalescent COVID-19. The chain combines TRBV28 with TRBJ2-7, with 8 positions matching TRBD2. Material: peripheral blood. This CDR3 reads CASSIAGTSYEQYF. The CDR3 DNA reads TGTGCCAGCAGTATAGCGGGAACGTCCTACGAGCAGTACTTC.